This TCR beta chain was obtained from a study of PD-1 blockade in classical Hodgkin lymphoma. Repertoires were generated with immunoSEQ multiplex PCR, while TCRdb's copy carries only in-frame clones and drops some. The sample records 20,000 to 25,000 clones, 65% to 80% being singletons. Stated time point: cycle 4 day 1 (C4D1), after about 6 weeks of nivolumab. Every one of the patients relapsed after autologous stem cell transplantation (brentuximab vedotin exposure was variable). Thawed PBMCs yielded CD4+ T cells through magnetic negative selection. Regarding this clone: Its matching antigen is unknown.

The V gene lost 2 bases and the J gene lost 4 bases, with 14 bases spanning the gap. This CDR3 is 15 amino acids long. Germline CDR1 is MNHNY and CDR2 is SVGAGI (reference sequence). Regarding the study as a whole: Researchers reported that CD4+ TCR diversity, though not CD8+, rose significantly by C4D1. Those achieving complete response showed baseline diversity like newly diagnosed patients.

The chain combines TRBV6-6 with TRBJ1-1; possible D gene TRBD1, 5 bases. The starting material was CD4+ T cells from blood, obtained before the fourth cycle of nivolumab. The sequence was obtained from a human donor with classical Hodgkin lymphoma. In DNA form, the CDR3 reads TGTGCCAGCAGTTACGCCTTTGGGCAGGGCACTGAAGCTTTCTTT. It specifies CASSYAFGQGTEAFF.